The present T cell receptor (beta chain) was sequenced within a study of technical replicates of blood from several donors. Generated by immunoSEQ multiplex PCR, the TCRdb table keeps only in-frame clones and is missing some. The data hold tens of thousands of clones, with approximately 93% observed a single time. The germline V gene encodes CDR1 MDHEN and CDR2 SYDVKM. The CDR3 length is 14 residues. V was shortened by 9 bases and J by 4 bases, with 15 bases between the two germline ends. The specimen was T cells isolated from PBMCs. This receptor was obtained from a human donor in good health. The rearrangement uses TRBV28 and TRBJ1-4; D remains unclear. In DNA, the CDR3 is TGTGCCAGTACCCTCGGAGGCAGTAATGAAAAACTGTTTTTT. Translated: CASTLGGSNEKLFF. The full variable domain, completed using reference TRBV28 and TRBJ1-4, is DVKVTQSSRYLVKRTGEKVFLECVQDMDHENMFWYRQDPGLGLRLIYFSYDVKMKEKGDIPEGYSVSREKKERFSLILESASTNQTSMYLCASTLGGSNEKLFFGSGTQLSVL.